A selection of T cell receptor beta chains follows, all from one sample in a study of PD-1 blockade in classical Hodgkin lymphoma. Profiling relied on immunoSEQ multiplex PCR, and the TCRdb table lists in-frame clones only, not all of them. The table includes 50,000 to 65,000 clones, more than 70% detected once. The sample here was peripheral blood mononuclear cells (PBMCs), taken before the second cycle of nivolumab. These receptors all stem from a human donor with classical Hodgkin lymphoma. Both conserved end residues are part of each CDR3. The D gene is left open where the match is weak.

D gene,V gene,J gene,CDR3 DNA,CDR3 protein
TRBD1,TRBV28,TRBJ2-6,TGTGCCAGCAGCCGGGGACAGACCAAGGCCAACGTCCTGACTTTC,CASSRGQTKANVLTF
NA,TRBV5-1,TRBJ1-1,TGCGCCAGCAGCCCGACAATGAACACTGAAGCTTTCTTT,CASSPTMNTEAFF
TRBD1,TRBV6-6,TRBJ1-2,TGTGCCAGCAGAAGTACGGGACAGAACTATGGCTACACCTTC,CASRSTGQNYGYTF
NA,TRBV9,TRBJ1-2,TGTGCCAGCAGCGTAGGAGGGTCCTATGGCTACACCTTC,CASSVGGSYGYTF
NA,TRBV14,TRBJ2-2,TGTGCCAGCAGCCAAAAAGGGGGAAAGGACAAACTAATCTCCCTGCGAACCGGGGAGCTGTTTTTT,CASSQKGGKDKLISLRTGELFF
NA,TRBV27,TRBJ1-5,TGTGCCAGCAGTTTATTCGGGGATCAGCCCCAGCATTTT,CASSLFGDQPQHF
NA,TRBV5-1,TRBJ2-7,TGCGCCAGCAGCACCGGAGATTACGAGCAGTACTTC,CASSTGDYEQYF
NA,TRBV6-6,TRBJ1-6,TGTGCCAGCGGCTCAGAAGCCGGACCGAATTCACCCCTCCACTTT,CASGSEAGPNSPLHF
TRBD2,TRBV5-1,TRBJ2-3,TGCGCCAGCAGCTTGGGGATGACTAGCACCGATACGCAGTATTTT,CASSLGMTSTDTQYF
NA,TRBV5-1,TRBJ1-1,TGCGCCAGCAGCTTGATCCCCGGGACAGAAGCTTTCTTT,CASSLIPGTEAFF
TRBD2,TRBV7-9,TRBJ2-3,TGTGCCAGCAGCCAGACTAGCGGGGGCACAGATACGCAGTATTTT,CASSQTSGGTDTQYF
NA,TRBV5-1,TRBJ1-1,TGCGCCAGCAGCCCGTCCGGGACGGCTAACACTGAAGCTTTCTTT,CASSPSGTANTEAFF
NA,TRBV4-1,TRBJ1-6,TGCGCCAGCAGCCTCCCCGTACCTCGAGGCCTAAATTCACCCCTCCACTTT,CASSLPVPRGLNSPLHF
NA,TRBV10-1,TRBJ2-2,TGCGCCAGCAGTGAACTGGGCTCCCTTAACACCGGGGAGCTGTTTTTT,CASSELGSLNTGELFF
NA,TRBV4-1,TRBJ2-7,TGCGCCAGCAGCCATAACCGGGAGCCCTACGAGCAGTACTTC,CASSHNREPYEQYF
NA,TRBV5-1,TRBJ1-1,TGCGCCAGCAGGCCGGGACACCAGAACACTGAAGCTTTCTTT,CASRPGHQNTEAFF
NA,TRBV2,TRBJ2-7,TGTGCCAGCAGTACAATCCGTGGGGGCTACGAGCAGTACTTC,CASSTIRGGYEQYF
NA,TRBV5-1,TRBJ1-3,TGCGCCAGCACCAGTCAGGGCTTTGGAAACACCATATATTTT,CASTSQGFGNTIYF